This T cell receptor (beta chain) was found in a study of cytomegalovirus exposure and HLA in healthy donors. Whole-study findings and limits: Researchers reported in a later analysis that common viral pathogens appeared linked to several top clusters.

The PCR was carried out with 60 Vbeta primers and 13 Jbeta primers. The method was immunoSEQ multiplex PCR; TCRdb's version includes in-frame clones alone and lacks a portion of them. The data show about 93,000 clones, over 70% seen once. Trimming cost V 2 bases and J 4 bases, with 8 bases left between them. This CDR3 is built from 13 residues. Germline V lookup: CDR1 MGHRA, CDR2 YSYEKL. This clone was seen a handful of times. Its specificity is unknown. The chain employs TRBV4-1 and TRBJ2-5; a weak D match, TRBD2 (5 bases). The sample was PBMCs. This TCR derives from a boy between 5 and 17 years old in good health and CMV-seronegative. The CDR3 protein is CASSQPGRETQYF. In nucleotides, the CDR3 is TGCGCCAGCAGCCAACCGGGGAGAGAGACCCAGTACTTC.